This T cell receptor beta chain was observed in a study of T cell repertoires in cytomegalovirus infection. Across the whole study: CMV infection plus the matching HLA type was flagged by public TCR beta signatures. Study-level points and caveats: Within the response measured ex vivo, HLA-C-restricted CMV-specific TCR beta clonotypes were dominant. The study identified carriers of CMV plus the relevant HLA from cumulative public TCR beta family frequency.

CDR1 is SEHNR and CDR2 is FQNEAQ in the germline V gene (reference sequence). The CDR3 totals 16 residues. The ends were cut back, 5 bases at V and 4 bases at J, with 20 bases in the middle. In regard to this clonotype: The antigen is undetermined.

TCRdb passed the reads through MiXCR, listing each CDR3 protein once. The sample has around 630,000 distinct CDR3 sequences; 20% to 30% are singletons. This clonotype was obtained from a human donor in good health (CMV status not recorded). Some clones in this sample may be carry-over from other donors' samples. The rearrangement joins TRBV7-9 to TRBJ1-2; no clear D. Specimen: CD8+ T cells from PBMCs. Here the CDR3 DNA reads TGTGCCAGCAGCCGCCCGGGCCGGGCCGTGGGCTATGGCTACACCTTC. Translated, it gives CASSRPGRAVGYGYTF.